A single T cell receptor beta chain is shown here with its context. Its antigen remains unidentified. The germline gives CDR1 SGHRS, CDR2 YFSETQ. CDR3 size: 15 residues. Trimming left V 0 bases short and J 5 bases short, with 13 bases between. These data belong to a study of a mutant IDH1 vaccine in newly diagnosed glioma. Study-level information: Vaccines began 4-6 weeks after radiotherapy alone, or with temozolomide cycles. Former treatment meant radiotherapy, temozolomide, or both; the majority had gotten both.

Assay used: immunoSEQ multiplex PCR; TCRdb lists only in-frame clones, some missing. This sample has some 120,000 clones, with about four fifths found just once. Specified time point: week 11, during vaccination. All doses held 300 ug of mutant IDH1 20-mer peptide, with topical imiquimod. The chain links TRBV5-1 to TRBJ2-3; tentatively, D is TRBD1 or TRBD2 (5 bases each). The sequencing used PBMCs, collected from a glioma patient whose treatment included an IDH1 peptide vaccine. This receptor was obtained from a man in his forties or fifties with glioma. CDR3 coding DNA: TGCGCCAGCAGCTTGGGGTCCGGGGCAGGAGATACGCAGTATTTT. It yields the protein CASSLGSGAGDTQYF.